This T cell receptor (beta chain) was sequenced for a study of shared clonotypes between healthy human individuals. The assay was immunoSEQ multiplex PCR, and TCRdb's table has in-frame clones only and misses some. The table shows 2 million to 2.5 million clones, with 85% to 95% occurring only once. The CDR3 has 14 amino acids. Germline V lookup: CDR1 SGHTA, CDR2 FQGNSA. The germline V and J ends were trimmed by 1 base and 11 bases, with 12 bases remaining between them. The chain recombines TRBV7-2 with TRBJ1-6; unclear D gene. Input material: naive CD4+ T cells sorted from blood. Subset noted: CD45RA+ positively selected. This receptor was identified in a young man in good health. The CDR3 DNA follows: TGTGCCAGCAGCTTAGGGCAGAGGGTTCCACCCCTCCACTTT. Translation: CASSLGQRVPPLHF.